These T cell receptor beta chains were read from a single sample in a study of blood T cell repertoires in COVID-19. Assay used: immunoSEQ multiplex PCR; TCRdb lists only in-frame clones, some missing. The sample lists around 50,000 clones, 60% to 80% occurring once. Sequenced material: PBMCs or T cells enriched from blood (not recorded which). These receptors originate from a woman in her 50s with acute COVID-19. Both conserved end residues are part of each CDR3. The D gene is left open where the match is weak. Clone size is given for some rows only: seen once, a few or many times, or a class if the clone is expanded.

D gene: .
CDR3 length: 12
J gene: TRBJ2-2
V gene: TRBV24-1
clone size: .
CDR3 protein: CATSDFTGELFF
CDR3 DNA: TGTGCCACCAGTGACTTCACCGGGGAGCTGTTTTTT

D gene: TRBD1
CDR3 length: 14
J gene: TRBJ1-5
V gene: TRBV19
clone size: .
CDR3 protein: CASSMGQGIGPQHF
CDR3 DNA: TGTGCCAGTAGTATGGGACAGGGGATCGGGCCCCAGCATTTT

D gene: TRBD1
CDR3 length: 15
J gene: TRBJ1-6
V gene: TRBV11-2
clone size: few
CDR3 protein: CASSFTDRVGSPLHF
CDR3 DNA: TGTGCCAGCAGCTTCACGGACAGGGTCGGGTCACCCCTCCACTTT

D gene: TRBD1
CDR3 length: 18
J gene: TRBJ1-5
V gene: TRBV4-1
clone size: .
CDR3 protein: CASSQQATGTGGNQPQHF
CDR3 DNA: TGCGCCAGCAGCCAACAAGCTACCGGGACAGGCGGCAATCAGCCCCAGCATTTT

D gene: .
CDR3 length: 13
J gene: TRBJ1-5
V gene: TRBV28
clone size: .
CDR3 protein: CASRERGNQPQHF
CDR3 DNA: TGTGCCAGCAGGGAGAGGGGGAATCAGCCCCAGCATTTT

D gene: .
CDR3 length: 14
J gene: TRBJ2-2
V gene: TRBV10-3
clone size: .
CDR3 protein: CALGEGGNTGELFF
CDR3 DNA: TGTGCCCTCGGGGAGGGGGGGAACACCGGGGAGCTGTTTTTT

D gene: .
CDR3 length: 14
J gene: TRBJ1-2
V gene: TRBV9
clone size: .
CDR3 protein: CASSVGGNPGGYTF
CDR3 DNA: TGTGCCAGCAGCGTAGGCGGGAACCCTGGCGGCTACACCTTC

D gene: TRBD1
CDR3 length: 15
J gene: TRBJ1-2
V gene: TRBV3-1/TRBV3-2
clone size: .
CDR3 protein: CASSRGPGQGQGYTF
CDR3 DNA: TGTGCCAGCAGCCGGGGCCCGGGACAGGGGCAGGGCTACACCTTC

D gene: .
CDR3 length: 13
J gene: TRBJ2-7
V gene: TRBV11-2
clone size: few
CDR3 protein: CASSYSGVLEQYF
CDR3 DNA: TGTGCCAGCAGCTACTCGGGGGTTCTCGAGCAGTACTTC

D gene: TRBD1
CDR3 length: 14
J gene: TRBJ1-1
V gene: TRBV2
clone size: once
CDR3 protein: CASRTGQGPTEAFF
CDR3 DNA: TGTGCCAGCAGGACTGGACAGGGACCCACTGAAGCTTTCTTT

D gene: .
CDR3 length: 15
J gene: TRBJ2-3
V gene: TRBV10-3
clone size: .
CDR3 protein: CATEERTTNTDTQYF
CDR3 DNA: TGTGCCACCGAGGAGCGGACCACCAACACAGATACGCAGTATTTT

D gene: .
CDR3 length: 12
J gene: TRBJ1-1
V gene: TRBV29-1
clone size: .
CDR3 protein: CSVEPPDTEAFF
CDR3 DNA: TGCAGCGTTGAGCCCCCAGACACTGAAGCTTTCTTT

D gene: .
CDR3 length: 15
J gene: TRBJ2-1
V gene: TRBV30
clone size: .
CDR3 protein: CAWTISVSGYNEQFF
CDR3 DNA: TGTGCCTGGACGATCAGCGTAAGTGGCTACAATGAGCAGTTCTTC

D gene: TRBD1
CDR3 length: 18
J gene: TRBJ1-6
V gene: TRBV10-1
clone size: .
CDR3 protein: CASSPRGDRAQYNSPLHF
CDR3 DNA: TGCGCCAGCAGTCCCCGGGGGGACAGGGCACAGTATAATTCACCCCTCCACTTT

D gene: .
CDR3 length: 16
J gene: TRBJ2-5
V gene: TRBV2
clone size: .
CDR3 protein: CASSEGLLAIQETQYF
CDR3 DNA: TGTGCCAGCAGTGAAGGTCTCCTAGCGATCCAAGAGACCCAGTACTTC

D gene: .
CDR3 length: 16
J gene: TRBJ2-3
V gene: TRBV5-8
clone size: .
CDR3 protein: CASSLGLSGEADTQYF
CDR3 DNA: TGTGCCAGCAGCTTGGGGCTGTCGGGGGAGGCAGATACGCAGTATTTT

D gene: TRBD2
CDR3 length: 16
J gene: TRBJ2-5
V gene: TRBV9
clone size: once
CDR3 protein: CASSPAGTSGSETQYF
CDR3 DNA: TGTGCCAGCAGCCCGGCCGGGACTAGCGGGAGCGAGACCCAGTACTTC

D gene: .
CDR3 length: 15
J gene: TRBJ1-4
V gene: TRBV9
clone size: once
CDR3 protein: CASSPTQGPNEKLFF
CDR3 DNA: TGTGCCAGCAGCCCAACACAGGGACCTAATGAAAAACTGTTTTTT

D gene: TRBD1
CDR3 length: 13
J gene: TRBJ2-3
V gene: TRBV29-1
clone size: .
CDR3 protein: CSVAGTGDDTQYF
CDR3 DNA: TGCAGCGTTGCCGGGACAGGGGATGATACGCAGTATTTT

D gene: TRBD1
CDR3 length: 13
J gene: TRBJ1-1
V gene: TRBV29-1
clone size: .
CDR3 protein: CSVGDRGHTEAFF
CDR3 DNA: TGCAGCGTTGGCGACAGGGGGCACACTGAAGCTTTCTTT

D gene: .
CDR3 length: 12
J gene: TRBJ1-6
V gene: TRBV20-1
clone size: .
CDR3 protein: CSASTGSSPLHF
CDR3 DNA: TGCAGTGCTAGTACAGGCTCTTCACCCCTCCACTTT

D gene: .
CDR3 length: 13
J gene: TRBJ1-5
V gene: TRBV29-1
clone size: once
CDR3 protein: CSVEQGTGQPQHF
CDR3 DNA: TGCAGCGTTGAGCAGGGGACGGGCCAGCCCCAGCATTTT

D gene: .
CDR3 length: 16
J gene: TRBJ1-6
V gene: TRBV7-9
clone size: .
CDR3 protein: CASSLAVGGSNSPLHF
CDR3 DNA: TGTGCCAGCAGCTTAGCCGTCGGCGGATCAAATTCACCCCTCCACTTT

D gene: .
CDR3 length: 15
J gene: TRBJ1-3
V gene: TRBV7-9
clone size: .
CDR3 protein: CASSFGDSERNTIYF
CDR3 DNA: TGTGCCAGCAGCTTTGGGGACTCCGAAAGAAACACCATATATTTT

D gene: TRBD2
CDR3 length: 20
J gene: TRBJ2-1
V gene: TRBV15
clone size: .
CDR3 protein: CATSRDLSGLAGERYNEQFF
CDR3 DNA: TGTGCCACCAGCAGAGATCTATCGGGACTAGCGGGAGAAAGATACAATGAGCAGTTCTTC

D gene: TRBD1
CDR3 length: 15
J gene: TRBJ1-2
V gene: TRBV24-1
clone size: .
CDR3 protein: CATSDPDRGPYGYTF
CDR3 DNA: TGTGCCACCAGTGACCCGGACAGGGGTCCCTATGGCTACACCTTC